This entry lists 24 T cell receptor beta chains sequenced from one sample in a study of T-cell reconstitution after alpha-beta-depleted transplantation in children (dated by TCRdb to between 2015 and 2016). Library generation was performed with PCR. TCRdb names Illumina HiSeq 2500 as the instrument used. Molecular barcoding was employed in the preparation of TCR libraries, with unique molecular identifiers being used to normalize TCRbeta repertoire quantification. TCRdb trimmed the raw reads at Q25, called clones with MiXCR and kept productive beta chains. Rows are unified per CDR3 protein, each entry keeping the most common DNA and genes. The sample yields about 350,000 distinct CDR3 sequences; about a sixth were counted once. The ten most abundant clones make up approximately 44% of the sample. The sample's treatment or condition, from its label and the paper: allogeneic hematopoietic cell transplantation with graft depleted of TCRalphabeta T cells and CD19 B cells.

Sample: PBMCs, mostly from graft donor cells, taken 360 days after TCRalphabeta/CD19-depleted stem cell transplant. These receptors were obtained from a male patient between 2 and 10 years old who had a stem cell transplant for acute lymphoblastic leukemia, so the T cells may come from the graft donor.

This clonotype was picked up a small number of times. The gene calls are TRBV4-1 and TRBJ2-3; the D gene is possibly TRBD2 (6 bases). Germline V CDR1 and CDR2: MGHRA, YSYEKL. The CDR3 contains 19 residues. Trimming left V 3 bases short and J 5 bases short, with 27 bases between. CDR3 nucleotide sequence: TGCGCCAGCAGCCAGGTGATGGAGGGGTTTAGATCCCCCCGAGATACGCAGTATTTT. Translation gives CASSQVMEGFRSPRDTQYF.

This clonotype was observed many times. The genes are TRBV28 and TRBJ2-7; maybe TRBD2 (5 bases). V was pared by 6 bases and J by 2 bases, with 20 bases between. CDR3 length: 16 amino acids. CDR1 and CDR2 (germline): MDHEN, SYDVKM. The CDR3 DNA reads as TGTGCCAGCAGCAGCGCCCGGGAACATATCACCTACGAGCAGTACTTC. It is translated as CASSSAREHITYEQYF.

In the case of this clonotype: Compared with germline, one end of the junction differs, possibly owing to a read error. The rearrangement joins TRBV4-1 to TRBJ2-5; 7 bases line up with TRBD2. CDR3 size: 15 residues. Germline assignment: CDR1 MGHRA and CDR2 YSYEKL. DNA of the CDR3: TGCGCCAGCAGCCAAGAAGGTTCCGATTGGACTAGAAAGGACTTC. Protein: CASSQEGSDWTRKDF.

This chain connects TRBV7-3 to TRBJ2-3; TRBD2 aligns across 10 bases. The CDR3 is 16 amino acids. Germline V gives CDR1 SGHTA, CDR2 FQGTGA. The trim removed 5 bases at V and 5 bases at J, leaving 10 bases unmatched. CDR3 DNA sequence: TGTGCCAGCAGCCTCGGAGCGGGAGGGGGTGTAGATACGCAGTATTTT. It codes for CASSLGAGGGVDTQYF.

The chain joins TRBV7-9 to TRBJ2-5; TRBD1 might be the D (6 bases). This CDR3 contains 15 residues. Germline-derived CDR1 and CDR2 are SEHNR and FQNEAQ (reference sequence). Trimming removed 4 bases at V and 5 bases at J, with 17 bases between. CDR3 amino acids: CASSSLQGFWETQYF. DNA of the CDR3: TGTGCCAGCAGCTCGTTACAGGGCTTTTGGGAGACCCAGTACTTC. Looking up the rest from reference TRBV7-9 and TRBJ2-5 gives the full variable domain: DTGVSQNPRHKITKRGQNVTFRCDPISEHNRLYWYRQTLGQGPEFLTYFQNEAQLEKSRLLSDRFSAERPKGSFSTLEIQRTEQGDSAMYLCASSSLQGFWETQYFGPGTRLLVL.

This chain connects TRBV2 to TRBJ1-2; D gene unclear. Trimming took 7 bases from V and 4 from J, leaving 19 bases between them. Per the germline V gene, CDR1 is SNHLY and CDR2 is FYNNEI. CDR3 length: 15 amino acids. Here the CDR3 DNA reads TGTGCCAGCACTACAGTCAAGGACGCAACCTATGGCTACACCTTC. It encodes CASTTVKDATYGYTF.

The V call is TRBV28, the J call TRBJ2-7, with 8 bases aligning to TRBD2. J gave up 9 bases and V 8 bases, and 18 bases lay outside the gene matches. Germline-derived CDR1 and CDR2 are MDHEN and SYDVKM. CDR3 length equals 15 residues. CDR3: CASRYSGTIPTGQYF. CDR3 bases: TGTGCCAGCCGTTATAGCGGGACGATCCCTACGGGGCAGTACTTC.

This clonotype was picked up many times. The chain joins TRBV12-3 or TRBV12-4 to TRBJ1-1; D is perhaps TRBD1 (6 bases). V lost 3 bases, J lost 5 bases, and 16 bases lay in between. The CDR3 contains 15 residues. CDR3 loop: CASSLGGRGRTEAFF. CDR3 DNA sequence: TGTGCCAGCAGTTTGGGAGGTAGGGGGAGGACTGAAGCTTTCTTT.

This clonotype was observed many times. The chain carries TRBV12-3 or TRBV12-4 and TRBJ2-5; possibly TRBD2 for D (5 bases). Trimming took off 3 bases at V and 5 bases at J, with 10 bases between the two ends. The length of the CDR3 is 13 residues. CDR3 region: CASSLRVGETQYF. In nucleotides, the CDR3 is TGTGCCAGCAGTTTGCGGGTCGGCGAGACCCAGTACTTC.

The V gene is TRBV12-3 or TRBV12-4, the J gene TRBJ2-3; 11 positions agree with TRBD2. The CDR3 consists of 18 residues. Unmatched junction bases numbered 9, after V lost 3 bases and J lost 1 base. DNA for the CDR3: TGTGCCAGCAGTTTCCGGTATCGACTAGCGGGGCGCACAGATACGCAGTATTTT. It is translated as CASSFRYRLAGRTDTQYF.

The V and J genes are TRBV27 and TRBJ2-2; D remains ambiguous. Germline V gene lookup returns CDR1 MNHEY and CDR2 SMNVEV (reference sequence). This CDR3 contains 14 residues. With 5 bases removed from V and 3 bases from J, the gap between germline ends came to 10 bases. CDR3 in DNA: TGTGCCAGCAGTGAAGGACCACACACCGGGGAGCTGTTTTTT. Translated: CASSEGPHTGELFF.

This sequence joins TRBV20-1 and TRBJ1-5; TRBD1 matches 11 bases. The ends lost 3 bases at V and 0 bases at J; junction bases unmatched: 1. The CDR3 is 15 residues long. Per the germline V gene, CDR1 is DFQATT and CDR2 is SNEGSKA (reference sequence). The CDR3 loop reads CSARDRGHSNQPQHF. In nucleotides, the CDR3 is TGCAGTGCTAGGGACAGGGGGCATAGCAATCAGCCCCAGCATTTT.

This clonotype has a count of ten or more. The chain uses TRBV6-2 or TRBV6-3 and TRBJ2-5; D gene ambiguous. Per the germline V gene, CDR1 is MNHEY and CDR2 is SVGEGT. This CDR3 is built from 14 residues. V lost 5 bases, J lost 0 bases, and 10 bases lay in between. Here the CDR3 DNA reads TGTGCCAGCAGTCGGGCCTGGGACCAAGAGACCCAGTACTTC. This gives the protein CASSRAWDQETQYF.

This clonotype was picked up many times. The V call is TRBV6-6, the J call TRBJ2-5; D uncertain. This CDR3 spans 13 amino acids. V was clipped by 7 bases and J by 7 bases, with 16 bases between them. Germline lookup yields CDR1 MNHNY and CDR2 SVGAGI (reference sequence). The CDR3 sequence: CASTKDPRGTQYF. CDR3 sequence (DNA): TGTGCCAGCACCAAAGACCCCCGTGGGACCCAGTACTTC.

This clonotype was seen only a few times. The V call is TRBV20-1, the J call TRBJ1-6; 10 bases map to TRBD1. The junction had 18 bases not matched to a gene; V was cut back by 4 bases and J by 9 bases. The CDR3 covers 18 residues. Germline assignment: CDR1 DFQATT and CDR2 SNEGSKA (reference sequence). The DNA for the CDR3 is TGCAGTGCTATCAAACAAGGGACAGGGGTCGGGGGTATTTCACCCCTCCACTTT. Protein product: CSAIKQGTGVGGISPLHF.

The CDR3 nucleotides read TGTGCCAGCAGTAGACCAGCGGGAGGGCCTCCCGGGGGCTCCTGGGATGAGCAGTTCTTC. Protein sequence: CASSRPAGGPPGGSWDEQFF. V is TRBV6-4 and J is TRBJ2-1; 10 bases align to TRBD2. This CDR3 region has 20 residues. J lost 8 bases, V lost 5 bases, and 24 bases had no gene match. Germline assignment: CDR1 MRHNA and CDR2 SNTAGT.

In its sample, this clonotype was seen many times. This chain links TRBV6-5 with TRBJ2-7; D is unclear. Trimming removed 2 bases from V and 5 bases from J, with 10 bases in between. The CDR3 is 13 amino acids. Germline V lookup: CDR1 MNHEY, CDR2 SVGAGI. The CDR3 DNA reads as TGTGCCAGCAGTTACGGGTCGACCCACGAGCAGTACTTC. It yields the protein CASSYGSTHEQYF.

A few counts support this clonotype. This chain uses TRBV20-1 with TRBJ2-2; TRBD2 is a possible D gene (5 bases). Germline V gives CDR1 DFQATT, CDR2 SNEGSKA (reference sequence). The V gene lost 8 bases and the J gene lost 2 bases, with 12 bases spanning the gap. The CDR3 is 13 amino acids. The CDR3 protein is CSRRALNTGELFF. CDR3 in DNA: TGCAGTCGGCGGGCTCTTAACACCGGGGAGCTGTTTTTT.

The chain has TRBV2 and TRBJ2-7; D is possibly TRBD1 or TRBD2 (5 bases each). Trimming removed 6 bases at V and 3 bases at J, with 18 bases between. Per germline, CDR1 SNHLY and CDR2 FYNNEI. There are 15 residues in the CDR3. The CDR3 DNA follows: TGTGCCAGCAGCGGGGTTGACAGCCTCAACTACGAGCAGTACTTC. Translation: CASSGVDSLNYEQYF.

Many counts were recorded for this clonotype. This chain connects TRBV29-1 to TRBJ2-5, with D uncertain. This CDR3 is built from 11 residues. Trimming cost V 2 bases and J 1 base, with 2 bases left between them. Germline loops: CDR1 SQVTM, CDR2 ANQGSEA. The CDR3 sequence is CSVEIQETQYF. As DNA, the CDR3 is TGCAGCGTTGAAATCCAAGAGACCCAGTACTTC. Full variable domain (missing parts from reference TRBV29-1 and TRBJ2-5): SAVISQKPSRDICQRGTSLTIQCQVDSQVTMMFWYRQQPGQSLTLIATANQGSEATYESGFVIDKFPISRPNLTFSTLTVSNMSPEDSSIYLCSVEIQETQYFGPGTRLLVL.

The sample holds many counts of this clonotype. The rearrangement uses TRBV12-3 or TRBV12-4 and TRBJ2-1; 7 positions agree with TRBD2. J was trimmed by 0 bases and V by 7 bases; bases with no gene match: 6. The CDR3 runs 15 residues. The CDR3 nucleotides are TGTGCCAGCATTACTGGCGGGAGCTCCTACAATGAGCAGTTCTTC. This gives the protein CASITGGSSYNEQFF.

This chain uses TRBV2 with TRBJ1-2, with D perhaps TRBD1 (5 bases). Trimming cost V 1 base and J 4 bases, with 10 bases left between them. Germline loops: CDR1 SNHLY, CDR2 FYNNEI. The CDR3 extends over 14 amino acids. The CDR3: CASSEGGILYGYTF. The DNA for the CDR3 is TGTGCCAGCAGTGAAGGGGGGATCCTCTATGGCTACACCTTC.

The chain is built from TRBV6-1 and TRBJ1-5; 8 bases agree with TRBD1. Germline lookup yields CDR1 MNHNS and CDR2 SASEGT. V dropped 7 bases and J dropped 1; count of bases not matched to a gene: 15. The CDR3 runs 18 residues. CDR3 coding DNA: TGTGCCAGCAACGACCTTTCCCAGGGGGCGTTAAGCAATCAGCCCCAGCATTTT. This sequence encodes CASNDLSQGALSNQPQHF.

This clonotype was counted between two and nine times. This rearrangement joins TRBV6-2 or TRBV6-3 to TRBJ2-1; 13 bases fit TRBD2. The trim removed 2 bases at V and 4 bases at J, leaving 2 bases unmatched. This CDR3 has 16 amino acids. The V gene's germline CDR1 is MNHEY and CDR2 SVGEGT. The CDR3 region has the DNA TGTGCCAGCAGTTACCGACTAGCGGGAGGATACAATGAGCAGTTCTTC. Protein product: CASSYRLAGGYNEQFF.